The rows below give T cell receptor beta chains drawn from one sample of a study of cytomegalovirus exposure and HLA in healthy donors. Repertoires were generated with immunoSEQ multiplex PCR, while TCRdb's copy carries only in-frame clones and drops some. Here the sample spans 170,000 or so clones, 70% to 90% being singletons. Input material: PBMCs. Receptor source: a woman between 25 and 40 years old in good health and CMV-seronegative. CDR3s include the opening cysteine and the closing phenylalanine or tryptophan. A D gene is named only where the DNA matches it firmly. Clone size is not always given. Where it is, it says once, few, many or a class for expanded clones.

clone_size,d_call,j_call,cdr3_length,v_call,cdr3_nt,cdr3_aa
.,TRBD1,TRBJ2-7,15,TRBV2,TGTGCCAGCAGTGGGCCGGGACAGGGTTCCTACGAGCAGTACTTC,CASSGPGQGSYEQYF
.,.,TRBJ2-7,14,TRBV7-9,TGTTCCAGCAGTTACCCGGGGGAACTCTACGAGCAGTACTTC,CSSSYPGELYEQYF
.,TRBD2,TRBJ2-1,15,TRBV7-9,TGTTCCAGCAGCCTCCTTTCGACTAGCGGGAATGAGCAGTTCTTC,CSSSLLSTSGNEQFF
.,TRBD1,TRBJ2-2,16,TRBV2,TGTGCCAGCAGTTACCCGGGACAGGGTTATCTCGGGGAGCTGTTTTTT,CASSYPGQGYLGELFF
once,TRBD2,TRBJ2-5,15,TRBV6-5,TGTGCCAGCAGTTACTCGGGACTAGCGGGGCGTGAGCAGTACTTC,CASSYSGLAGREQYF
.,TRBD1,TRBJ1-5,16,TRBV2,TGTGCCAGCAGTGACGGGACAGGACCGTTCAATCAGCCCCAGCATTTT,CASSDGTGPFNQPQHF
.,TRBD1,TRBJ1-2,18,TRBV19,TGTGCCAGTAGTATTCTGCACGGGACAGGGCCTGACTCCTATGGCTACACCTTC,CASSILHGTGPDSYGYTF
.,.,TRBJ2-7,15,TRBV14,TGTGCCAGCAGCCAAATGGCGGGGTTTTCCTACGAGCAGTACTTC,CASSQMAGFSYEQYF
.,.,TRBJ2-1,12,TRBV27,TGTGCCAGCGCTGACTACCACAATGAGCAGTTCTTC,CASADYHNEQFF
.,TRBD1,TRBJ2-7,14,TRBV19,TGTGCCAGTAAAAGGACAGGGGATGGTGGCGAGCAGTACTTC,CASKRTGDGGEQYF
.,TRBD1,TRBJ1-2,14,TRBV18,TGTGCCAGCTCAGCAGGGGGCTTGGACTATGGCTACACCTTC,CASSAGGLDYGYTF
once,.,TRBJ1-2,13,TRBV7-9,TGTTCCAGCAGCGATGGCGACAGTCGTAGCTACACCTTC,CSSSDGDSRSYTF
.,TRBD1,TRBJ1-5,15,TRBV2,TGTGCCAGCCGCCTTGGGACAGGGGGCAATCAGCCCCAGCATTTT,CASRLGTGGNQPQHF
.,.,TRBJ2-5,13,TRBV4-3,TGCGCCAGCAGCCAAAGCGGCCAAGAGACCCAGTACTTC,CASSQSGQETQYF
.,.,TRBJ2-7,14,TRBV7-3,TGTGCCAGCAGCTCCGGGAGCGGCCCCTACGAGCAGTACTTC,CASSSGSGPYEQYF
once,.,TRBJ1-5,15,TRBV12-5,TGTGCTAGTGGCCAACCGGGACAAAGCAATCAGCCCCAGCATTTT,CASGQPGQSNQPQHF
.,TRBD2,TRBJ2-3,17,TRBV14,TGTGCCAGCAGCCAACGAGAGCGGGGGGGGATTTCAGATACGCAGTATTTT,CASSQRERGGISDTQYF
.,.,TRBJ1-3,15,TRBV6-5,TGTGCCAGCAGTTACTCTACAGGGTCTGGAAACACCATATATTTT,CASSYSTGSGNTIYF
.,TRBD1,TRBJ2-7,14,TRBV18,TGTGCCAGCTCACCACGGGGACAGAGCTACGAGCAGTACTTC,CASSPRGQSYEQYF
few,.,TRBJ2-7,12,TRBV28,TGTGCCAGCAGTACCGGAGCCTACGAGCAGTACTTC,CASSTGAYEQYF
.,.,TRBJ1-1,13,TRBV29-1,TGCAGCGTTAAGGACAGAGGGAACACTGAAGCTTTCTTT,CSVKDRGNTEAFF
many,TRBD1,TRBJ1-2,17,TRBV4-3,TGCGCCAGCAGCCAAGAGTTTGTGAGAGGGGGCCGGGGTGGCTACACCTTC,CASSQEFVRGGRGGYTF
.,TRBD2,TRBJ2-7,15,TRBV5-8,TGTGCCAGCAGCTTGGAAGGCGGCGGGGGTACCCCTACGTACTTC,CASSLEGGGGTPTYF
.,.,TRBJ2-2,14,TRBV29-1,TGCAGCGTTCTCCCGGGACAGAACACCGGGGAGCTGTTTTTT,CSVLPGQNTGELFF
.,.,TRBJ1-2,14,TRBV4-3,TGCGCCAGCAGCCAAGAGGCGGACTCTTTTCAAATCACCTTC,CASSQEADSFQITF
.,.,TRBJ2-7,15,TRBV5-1,TGCGCCAGCAGCTTGGACCGGACAACGTCCTACGAGCAGTACTTC,CASSLDRTTSYEQYF
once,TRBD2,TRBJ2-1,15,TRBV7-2,TGTGCCAGCAGCTTACTAGCGGGAATATACAATGAGCAGTTCTTC,CASSLLAGIYNEQFF
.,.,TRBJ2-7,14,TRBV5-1,TGCGCCAGCAACATTCAGGGGGGCACCTACGAGCAGTACTTC,CASNIQGGTYEQYF
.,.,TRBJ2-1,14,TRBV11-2,TGTGCCAGCAGCCCGCAGGACTACAACAATGAGCAGTTCTTC,CASSPQDYNNEQFF
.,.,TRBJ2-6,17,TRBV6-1,TGTGCCAGCAGTGTAGTCCAGGGTATTAGGTGGGCCAACGTCCTGACTTTC,CASSVVQGIRWANVLTF
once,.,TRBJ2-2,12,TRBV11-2,TGTGCCAGCAGCAGGGAGACCGGGGAGCTGTTTTTT,CASSRETGELFF
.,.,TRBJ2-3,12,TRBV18,TGTGCCAGCATCACCTCTCAGGATACGCAGTATTTT,CASITSQDTQYF
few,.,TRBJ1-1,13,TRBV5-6,TGTGCCAGCAGCTTAGTTTCGACAGGCGAAGCTTTCTTT,CASSLVSTGEAFF
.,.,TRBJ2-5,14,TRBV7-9,TGTGCCAGCAGCTTGGGGGGTCCTCAAGAGACCCAGTACTTC,CASSLGGPQETQYF
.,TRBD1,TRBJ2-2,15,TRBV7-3,TGTGCCAGCAGCTTCACCGGGACAGGGCCCGGGGAGCTGTTTTTT,CASSFTGTGPGELFF
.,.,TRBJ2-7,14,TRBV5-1,TGCGCCAGCAGTACCGACAGTTCCACCTACGAGCAGTACTTC,CASSTDSSTYEQYF
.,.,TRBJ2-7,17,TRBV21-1,TGTGCCAGCAGCTGCCCCCCCTGCCAGCGGGCCTTCTACGAGCAGTACTTC,CASSCPPCQRAFYEQYF
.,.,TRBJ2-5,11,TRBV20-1,TGCAGTGCTAGACAGAAAGAGACCCAGTACTTC,CSARQKETQYF
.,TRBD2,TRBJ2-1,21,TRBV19,TGTGCCAGTAGGGGGGGCATCGGACTAGCGGGAGCTATGCGCCCCTACAATGAGCAGTTCTTC,CASRGGIGLAGAMRPYNEQFF
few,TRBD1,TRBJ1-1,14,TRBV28,TGTGCCAGCACTAAGGGACAGATCAACACTGAAGCTTTCTTT,CASTKGQINTEAFF
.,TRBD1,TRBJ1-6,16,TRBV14,TGTGCCAGCAGCTCAGGACAGGGGGTCTTGAGTTCACCCCTCCACTTT,CASSSGQGVLSSPLHF
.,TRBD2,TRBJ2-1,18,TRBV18,TGTGCCAGCTCACCACGGACTAGCGGGACCACGGAATACAATGAGCAGTTCTTC,CASSPRTSGTTEYNEQFF
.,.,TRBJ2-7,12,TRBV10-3,TGTGCCATCGGGGAGAGGACCTACGAGCAGTACTTC,CAIGERTYEQYF
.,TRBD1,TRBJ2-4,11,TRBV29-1,TGCAGCGGGGACAGGGAAAACAGTCAGTACTTC,CSGDRENSQYF
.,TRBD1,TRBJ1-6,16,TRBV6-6,TGTGCCAGCAGTTTTCCCCGGGACAGGGCTAATTCACCCCTCCACTTT,CASSFPRDRANSPLHF
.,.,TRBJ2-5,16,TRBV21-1,TGTGCCAGCAGAGGAGGTTCCCTGGAGGACCAAGAGACCCAGTACTTC,CASRGGSLEDQETQYF
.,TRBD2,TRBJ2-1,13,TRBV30,TGTGCCTGGAGTGTACTAGCGGGAGGGGAGCAGTTCTTC,CAWSVLAGGEQFF
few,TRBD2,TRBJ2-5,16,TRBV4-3,TGCGCCAGCAGCCAAGATCCTAGCGGGGGGGCCGAGACCCAGTACTTC,CASSQDPSGGAETQYF
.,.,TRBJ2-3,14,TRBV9,TGTGCCAGCAGCGTCGACACCACTACAGATACGCAGTATTTT,CASSVDTTTDTQYF
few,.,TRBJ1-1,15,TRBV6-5,TGTGCCAGCAGTTACGAGGGCCAGATTGTCACTGAAGCTTTCTTT,CASSYEGQIVTEAFF
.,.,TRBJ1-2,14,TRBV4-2,TGTGCCAGCAGCCAAGGGGGCATGGACTATGGCTACACCTTC,CASSQGGMDYGYTF
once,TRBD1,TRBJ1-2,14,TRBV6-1,TGTGCCAGCAGTGAAATAGGGACAGCCTATGGCTACACCTTC,CASSEIGTAYGYTF
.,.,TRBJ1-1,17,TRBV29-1,TGCAGCGTTGACGACACCTCGTCGTTTACAGGGACCACTGAAGCTTTCTTT,CSVDDTSSFTGTTEAFF